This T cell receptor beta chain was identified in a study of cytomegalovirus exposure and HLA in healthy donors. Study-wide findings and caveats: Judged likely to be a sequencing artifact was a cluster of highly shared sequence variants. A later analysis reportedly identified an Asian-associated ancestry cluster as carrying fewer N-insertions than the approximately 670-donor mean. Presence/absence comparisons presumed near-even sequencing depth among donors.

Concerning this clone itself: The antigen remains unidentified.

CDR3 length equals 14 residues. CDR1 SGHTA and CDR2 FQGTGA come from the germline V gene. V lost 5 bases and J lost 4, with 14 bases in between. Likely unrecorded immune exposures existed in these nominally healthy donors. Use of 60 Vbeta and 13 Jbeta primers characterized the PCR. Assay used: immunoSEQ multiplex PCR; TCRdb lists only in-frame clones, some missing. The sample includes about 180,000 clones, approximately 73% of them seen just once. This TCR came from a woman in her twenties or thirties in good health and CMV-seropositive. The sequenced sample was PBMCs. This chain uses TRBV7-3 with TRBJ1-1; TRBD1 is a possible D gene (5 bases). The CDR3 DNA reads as TGTGCCAGCAGCCCCTCGGGGGGGATCACTGAAGCTTTCTTT. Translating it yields CASSPSGGITEAFF.